This TCR beta chain was observed in a study of OX40 agonist ivuxolimab in advanced cancers. TCRdb's table, derived via immunoSEQ multiplex PCR, lists solely in-frame clones and lacks some. Of about 60,000 clones in the sample, roughly nine tenths are singletons; the top ten hold roughly an eighth. The CDR3 is made up of 14 amino acids. CDR1 is LNHDA, CDR2 SQIVND, per germline (reference sequence). Trimming at V came to 4 bases and at J to 6 bases, leaving 6 bases not matched to a gene. The gene calls are TRBV19 and TRBJ1-1, with 9 bases aligning to TRBD1. The clonotype comes from an adult with an advanced solid tumor such as melanoma, head and neck, liver or kidney cancer. The sequencing here drew on CD4+ or CD8+ T cells sorted from blood, taken in a trial of the OX40 agonist ivuxolimab. The chain's CDR3 is CASSTDRGGPEAFF. The CDR3 nucleotides read TGTGCCAGTAGTACGGACAGGGGAGGGCCTGAAGCTTTCTTT.